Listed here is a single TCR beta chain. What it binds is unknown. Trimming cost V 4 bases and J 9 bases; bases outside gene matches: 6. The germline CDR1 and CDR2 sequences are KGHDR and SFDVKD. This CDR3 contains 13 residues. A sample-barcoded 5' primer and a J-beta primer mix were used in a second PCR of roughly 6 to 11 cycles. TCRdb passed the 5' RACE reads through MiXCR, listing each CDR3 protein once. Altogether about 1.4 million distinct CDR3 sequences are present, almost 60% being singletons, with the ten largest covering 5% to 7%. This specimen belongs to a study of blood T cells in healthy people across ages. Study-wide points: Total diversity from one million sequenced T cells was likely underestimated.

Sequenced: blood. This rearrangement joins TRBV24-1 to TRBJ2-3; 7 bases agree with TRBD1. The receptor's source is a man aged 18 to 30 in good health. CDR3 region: CATSETGLGTQYF. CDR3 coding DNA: TGTGCCACCAGTGAGACAGGGTTAGGCACGCAGTATTTT.